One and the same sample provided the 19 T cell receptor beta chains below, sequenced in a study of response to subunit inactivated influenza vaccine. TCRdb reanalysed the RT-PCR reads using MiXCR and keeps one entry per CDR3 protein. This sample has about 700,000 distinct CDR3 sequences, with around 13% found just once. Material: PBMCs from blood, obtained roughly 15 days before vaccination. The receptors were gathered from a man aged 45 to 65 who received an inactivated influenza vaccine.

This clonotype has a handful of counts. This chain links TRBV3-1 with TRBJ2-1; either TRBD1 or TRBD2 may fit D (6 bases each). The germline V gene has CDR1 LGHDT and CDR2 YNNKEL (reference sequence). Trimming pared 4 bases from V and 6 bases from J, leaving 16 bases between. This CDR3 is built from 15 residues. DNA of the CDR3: TGTGCCAGCAGCCCGACACAACGGGGGCCCAATGAGCAGTTCTTC. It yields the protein CASSPTQRGPNEQFF.

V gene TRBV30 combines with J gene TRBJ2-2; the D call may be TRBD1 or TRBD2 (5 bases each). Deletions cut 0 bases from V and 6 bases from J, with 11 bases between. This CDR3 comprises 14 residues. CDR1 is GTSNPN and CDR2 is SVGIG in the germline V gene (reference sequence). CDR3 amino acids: CAWSVRRGAGELFF. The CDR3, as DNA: TGTGCCTGGAGTGTACGGAGAGGGGCCGGGGAGCTGTTTTTT.

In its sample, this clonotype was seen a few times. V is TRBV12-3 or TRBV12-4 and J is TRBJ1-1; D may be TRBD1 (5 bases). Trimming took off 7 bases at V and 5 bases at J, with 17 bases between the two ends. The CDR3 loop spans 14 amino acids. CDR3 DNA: TGTGCCAGCACCCCTCGGGTTGGGGGGACTGAAGCTTTCTTT. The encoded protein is CASTPRVGGTEAFF.

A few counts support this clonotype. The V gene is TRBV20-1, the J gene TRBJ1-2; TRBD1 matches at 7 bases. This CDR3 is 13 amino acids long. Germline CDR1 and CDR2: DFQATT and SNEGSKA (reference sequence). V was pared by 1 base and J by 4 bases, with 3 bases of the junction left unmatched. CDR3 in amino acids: CSARAGTVYGYTF. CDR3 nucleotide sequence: TGCAGTGCTAGAGCTGGGACAGTCTATGGCTACACCTTC.

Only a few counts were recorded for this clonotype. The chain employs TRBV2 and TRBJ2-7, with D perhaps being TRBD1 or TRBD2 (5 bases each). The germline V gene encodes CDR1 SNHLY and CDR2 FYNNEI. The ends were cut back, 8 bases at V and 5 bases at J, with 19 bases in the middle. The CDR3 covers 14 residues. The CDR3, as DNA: TGTGCCAGCCCCAGAGGGGTTTCTTCCCACGAGCAGTACTTC. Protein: CASPRGVSSHEQYF.

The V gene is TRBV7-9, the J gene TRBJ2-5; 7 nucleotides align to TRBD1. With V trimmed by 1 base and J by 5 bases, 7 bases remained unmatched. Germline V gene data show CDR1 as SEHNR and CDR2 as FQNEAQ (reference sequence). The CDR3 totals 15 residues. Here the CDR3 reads CASSLEQGQGETQYF. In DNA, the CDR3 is TGTGCCAGCAGCTTAGAACAGGGGCAGGGGGAGACCCAGTACTTC.

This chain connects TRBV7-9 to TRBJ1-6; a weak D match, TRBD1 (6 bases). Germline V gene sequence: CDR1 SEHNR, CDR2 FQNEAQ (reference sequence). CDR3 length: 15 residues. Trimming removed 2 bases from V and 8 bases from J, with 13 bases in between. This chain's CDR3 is CASSLTGTRDSPLHF. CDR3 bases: TGTGCCAGCAGCTTAACCGGGACACGCGATTCACCCCTCCACTTT.

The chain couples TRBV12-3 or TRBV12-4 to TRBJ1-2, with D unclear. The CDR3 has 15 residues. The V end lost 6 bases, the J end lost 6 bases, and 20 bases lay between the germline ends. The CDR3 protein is CASSPLAIWGNGYTF. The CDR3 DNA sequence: TGTGCCAGCAGCCCACTGGCGATCTGGGGAAATGGCTACACCTTC.

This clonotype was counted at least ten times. This CDR3 is CASSLALTYEQFF. The CDR3 DNA reads as TGTGCCAGCAGCTTAGCGTTGACGTATGAGCAGTTCTTC. The chain uses TRBV7-2 and TRBJ2-1, with D unclear. The germline V and J ends were trimmed by 0 bases and 8 bases, with 8 bases remaining between them. This CDR3 spans 13 amino acids. Germline V gene sequence: CDR1 SGHTA, CDR2 FQGNSA.

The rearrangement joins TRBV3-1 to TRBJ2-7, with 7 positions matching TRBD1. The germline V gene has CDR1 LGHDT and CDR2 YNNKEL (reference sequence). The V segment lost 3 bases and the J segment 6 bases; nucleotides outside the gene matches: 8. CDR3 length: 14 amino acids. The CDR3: CASSQRQGVSEQYF. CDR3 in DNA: TGTGCCAGCAGCCAGCGACAGGGAGTTAGCGAGCAGTACTTC.

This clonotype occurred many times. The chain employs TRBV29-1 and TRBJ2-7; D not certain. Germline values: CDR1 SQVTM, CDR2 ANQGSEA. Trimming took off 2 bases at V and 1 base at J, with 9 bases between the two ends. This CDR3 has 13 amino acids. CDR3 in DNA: TGCAGCGTTGAACTTATGGATTCCTACGAGCAGTACTTC. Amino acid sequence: CSVELMDSYEQYF.

CDR3 nucleotides: TGCGCCAGCAGCCGGGCGTGGGGTCAGGCCTCCTACGAGCAGTACTTC. Its translation is CASSRAWGQASYEQYF. This chain joins TRBV4-3 and TRBJ2-7; unclear D gene. Germline V gene sequence: CDR1 LGHNA, CDR2 YSLEER. V gave up 4 bases and J gave up 0 bases, with 16 bases separating them. The CDR3 is made up of 16 amino acids.

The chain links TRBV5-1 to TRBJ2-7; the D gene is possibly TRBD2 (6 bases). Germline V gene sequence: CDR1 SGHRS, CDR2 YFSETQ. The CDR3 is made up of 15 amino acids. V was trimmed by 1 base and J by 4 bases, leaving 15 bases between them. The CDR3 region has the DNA TGCGCCAGCAGCTTGATAAGCGGGTACTCGTACGAGCAGTACTTC. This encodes CASSLISGYSYEQYF.

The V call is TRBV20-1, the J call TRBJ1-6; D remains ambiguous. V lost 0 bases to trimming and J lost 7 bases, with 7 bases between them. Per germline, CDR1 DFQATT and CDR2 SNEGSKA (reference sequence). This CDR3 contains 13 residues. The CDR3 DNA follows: TGCAGTGCTAGAGATCCCCACAATTCACCCCTCCACTTT. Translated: CSARDPHNSPLHF.

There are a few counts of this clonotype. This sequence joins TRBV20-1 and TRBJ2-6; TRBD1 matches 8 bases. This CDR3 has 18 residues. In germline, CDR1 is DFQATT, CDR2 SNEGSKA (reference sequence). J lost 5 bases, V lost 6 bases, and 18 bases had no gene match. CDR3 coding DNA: TGCAGTGCCAATGGGGCGCGGACAGGGTGGGTTAGGGCCAACGTCCTGACTTTC. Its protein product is CSANGARTGWVRANVLTF.

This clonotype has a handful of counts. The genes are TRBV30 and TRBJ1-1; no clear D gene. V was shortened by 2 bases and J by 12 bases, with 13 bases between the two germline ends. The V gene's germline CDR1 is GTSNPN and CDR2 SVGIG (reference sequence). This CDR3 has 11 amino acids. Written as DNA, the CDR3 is TGTGCCTGGAGTCTAAAGGGTCGGTCTTTCTTT. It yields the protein CAWSLKGRSFF.

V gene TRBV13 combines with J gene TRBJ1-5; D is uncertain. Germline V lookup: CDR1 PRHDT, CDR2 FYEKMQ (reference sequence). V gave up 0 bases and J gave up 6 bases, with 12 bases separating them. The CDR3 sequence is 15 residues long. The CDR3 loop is CASSLGRGGIQPQHF. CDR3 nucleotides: TGTGCCAGCAGCTTAGGCCGGGGAGGGATTCAGCCCCAGCATTTT.

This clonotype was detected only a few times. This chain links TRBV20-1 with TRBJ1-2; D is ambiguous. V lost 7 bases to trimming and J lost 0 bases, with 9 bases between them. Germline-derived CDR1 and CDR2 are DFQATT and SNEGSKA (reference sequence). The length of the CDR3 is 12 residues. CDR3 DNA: TGCAGTGACAGACGGACTAACTATGGCTACACCTTC. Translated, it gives CSDRRTNYGYTF.

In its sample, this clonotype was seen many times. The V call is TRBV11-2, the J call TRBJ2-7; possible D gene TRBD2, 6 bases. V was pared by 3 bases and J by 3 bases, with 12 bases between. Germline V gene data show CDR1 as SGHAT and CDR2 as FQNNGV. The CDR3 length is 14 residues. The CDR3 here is CASSFSGTFYEQYF. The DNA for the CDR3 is TGTGCCAGCAGCTTCTCAGGGACTTTCTACGAGCAGTACTTC.